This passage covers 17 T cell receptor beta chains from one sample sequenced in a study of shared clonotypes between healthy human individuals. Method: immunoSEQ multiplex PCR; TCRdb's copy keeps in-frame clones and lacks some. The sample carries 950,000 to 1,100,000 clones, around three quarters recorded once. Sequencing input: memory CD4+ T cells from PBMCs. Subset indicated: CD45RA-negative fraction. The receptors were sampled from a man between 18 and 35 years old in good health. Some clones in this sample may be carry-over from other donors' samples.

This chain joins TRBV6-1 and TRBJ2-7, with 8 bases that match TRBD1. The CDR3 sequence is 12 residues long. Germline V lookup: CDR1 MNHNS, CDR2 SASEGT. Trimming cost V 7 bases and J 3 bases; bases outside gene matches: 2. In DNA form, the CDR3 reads TGTGCCAGCACTGGGACAGGCTACGAGCAGTACTTC. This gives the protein CASTGTGYEQYF.

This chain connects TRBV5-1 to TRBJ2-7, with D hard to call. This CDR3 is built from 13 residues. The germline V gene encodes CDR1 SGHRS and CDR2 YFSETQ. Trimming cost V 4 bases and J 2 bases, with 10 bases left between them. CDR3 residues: CASSTGRAYEQYF. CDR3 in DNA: TGCGCCAGCAGCACGGGTAGGGCCTACGAGCAGTACTTC.

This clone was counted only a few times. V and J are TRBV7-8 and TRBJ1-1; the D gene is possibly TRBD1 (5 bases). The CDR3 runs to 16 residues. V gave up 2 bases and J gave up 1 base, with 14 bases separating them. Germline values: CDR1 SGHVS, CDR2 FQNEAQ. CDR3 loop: CASSLMSGRWNTEAFF. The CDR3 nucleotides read TGTGCCAGCAGCTTAATGTCAGGGCGGTGGAACACTGAAGCTTTCTTT.

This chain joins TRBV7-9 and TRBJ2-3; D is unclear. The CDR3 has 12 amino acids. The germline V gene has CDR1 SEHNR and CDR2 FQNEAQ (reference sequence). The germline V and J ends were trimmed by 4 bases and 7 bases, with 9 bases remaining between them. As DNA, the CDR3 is TGTGCCAGCAGCTCCGGACCCTATACGCAGTATTTT. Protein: CASSSGPYTQYF.

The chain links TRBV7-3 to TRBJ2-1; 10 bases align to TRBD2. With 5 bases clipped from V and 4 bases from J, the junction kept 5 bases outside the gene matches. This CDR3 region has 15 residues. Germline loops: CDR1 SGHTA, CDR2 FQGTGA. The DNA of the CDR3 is TGTGCCAGCAGCCCTCAGCGGGAGGGTTACAATGAGCAGTTCTTC. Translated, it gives CASSPQREGYNEQFF.

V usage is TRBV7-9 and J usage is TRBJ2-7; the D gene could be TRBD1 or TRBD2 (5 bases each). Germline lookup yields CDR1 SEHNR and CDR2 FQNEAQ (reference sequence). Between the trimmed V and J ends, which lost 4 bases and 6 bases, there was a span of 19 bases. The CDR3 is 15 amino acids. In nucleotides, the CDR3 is TGTGCCAGCAGCTCAAGGACGGGGCCTTTCCGCGAGCAGTACTTC. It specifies CASSSRTGPFREQYF. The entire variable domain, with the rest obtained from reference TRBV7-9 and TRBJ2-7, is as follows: DTGVSQNPRHKITKRGQNVTFRCDPISEHNRLYWYRQTLGQGPEFLTYFQNEAQLEKSRLLSDRFSAERPKGSFSTLEIQRTEQGDSAMYLCASSSRTGPFREQYFGPGTRLTVT.

For the CDR3, the DNA is TGTGCCAGCAGTGAATCACCCGGGCTAGCCGGGGAGCTGTTTTTT. It codes for CASSESPGLAGELFF. The chain carries TRBV6-1 and TRBJ2-2; D gene unclear. Germline lookup yields CDR1 MNHNS and CDR2 SASEGT. V was pared by 2 bases and J by 6 bases, with 13 bases between. The CDR3 extends over 15 amino acids.

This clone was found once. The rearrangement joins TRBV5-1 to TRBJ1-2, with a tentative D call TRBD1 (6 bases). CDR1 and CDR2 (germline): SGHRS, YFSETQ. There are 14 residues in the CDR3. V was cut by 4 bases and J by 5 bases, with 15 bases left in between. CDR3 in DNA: TGCGCCAGCAGCGCCGGGACACAGGCGTATGGCTACACCTTC. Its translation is CASSAGTQAYGYTF.

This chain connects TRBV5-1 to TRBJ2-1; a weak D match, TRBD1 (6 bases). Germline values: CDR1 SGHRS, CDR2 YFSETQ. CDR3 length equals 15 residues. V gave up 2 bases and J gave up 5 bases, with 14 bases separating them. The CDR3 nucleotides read TGCGCCAGCAGCTTACAGGGCCCCCCAAACAATGAGCAGTTCTTC. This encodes CASSLQGPPNNEQFF.

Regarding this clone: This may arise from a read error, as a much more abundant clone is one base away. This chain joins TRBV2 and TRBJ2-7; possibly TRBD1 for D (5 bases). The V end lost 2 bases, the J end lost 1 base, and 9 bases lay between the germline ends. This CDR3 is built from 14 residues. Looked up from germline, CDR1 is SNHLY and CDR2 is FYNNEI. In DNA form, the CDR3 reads TGTGCCAGCAGTGAACCGACAGTATCCTACGAGCAGTACTTC. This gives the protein CASSEPTVSYEQYF.

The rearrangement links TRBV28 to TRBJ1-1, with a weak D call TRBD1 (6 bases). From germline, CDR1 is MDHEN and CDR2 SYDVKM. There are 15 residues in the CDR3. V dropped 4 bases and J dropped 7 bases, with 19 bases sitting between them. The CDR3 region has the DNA TGTGCCAGCAGTTCCCCGACCCTACAGGGTCATGAAGCTTTCTTT. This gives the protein CASSSPTLQGHEAFF.

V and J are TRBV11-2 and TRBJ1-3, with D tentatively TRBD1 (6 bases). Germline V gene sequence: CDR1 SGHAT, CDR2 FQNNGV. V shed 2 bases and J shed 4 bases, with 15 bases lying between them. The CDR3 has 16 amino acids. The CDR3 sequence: CASSLNPGAVGNTIYF. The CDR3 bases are TGTGCCAGCAGCTTAAATCCGGGGGCGGTGGGAAACACCATATATTTT.

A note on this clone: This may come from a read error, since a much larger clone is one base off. The CDR3 is CASSAGTYYEQYF. CDR3 coding DNA: TGTGCCAGCAGCGCCGGGACTTACTACGAGCAGTACTTC. The rearrangement links TRBV5-5 to TRBJ2-7; possibly TRBD2 for D (6 bases). CDR1 and CDR2 from the germline V gene are SGHKS and YYEKEE (reference sequence). CDR3 size: 13 residues. Trimming left V 4 bases short and J 3 bases short, with 11 bases between.

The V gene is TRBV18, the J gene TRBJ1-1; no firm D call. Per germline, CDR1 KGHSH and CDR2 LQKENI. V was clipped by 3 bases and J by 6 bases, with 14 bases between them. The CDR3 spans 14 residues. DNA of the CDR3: TGTGCCAGCTCACCCGTAATGGGGAGCCCTGAAGCTTTCTTT. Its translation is CASSPVMGSPEAFF.

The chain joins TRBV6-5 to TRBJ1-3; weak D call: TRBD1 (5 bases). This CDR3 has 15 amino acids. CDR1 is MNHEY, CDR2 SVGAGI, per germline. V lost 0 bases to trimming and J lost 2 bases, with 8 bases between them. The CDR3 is CASSYSRGTGNTIYF. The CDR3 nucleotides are TGTGCCAGCAGTTACTCGAGGGGTACTGGAAACACCATATATTTT.

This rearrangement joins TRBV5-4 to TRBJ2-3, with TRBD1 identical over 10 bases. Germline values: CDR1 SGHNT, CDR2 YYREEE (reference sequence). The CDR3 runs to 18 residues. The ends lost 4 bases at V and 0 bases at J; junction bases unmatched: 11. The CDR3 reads CASSTGRRQGASTDTQYF. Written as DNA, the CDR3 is TGTGCCAGCAGCACGGGGCGGAGACAGGGGGCGAGCACAGATACGCAGTATTTT.

CDR3 amino acids: CASPEVAGGLAGANVLTF. CDR3 DNA sequence: TGTGCCAGCCCCGAGGTAGCGGGAGGGTTGGCTGGGGCCAACGTCCTGACTTTC. The chain employs TRBV7-2 and TRBJ2-6; 11 bases line up with TRBD2. The CDR3 is 18 residues long. Per germline, CDR1 SGHTA and CDR2 FQGNSA. The J segment lost 2 bases and the V segment lost 8 bases, leaving 11 bases of the junction unmatched.